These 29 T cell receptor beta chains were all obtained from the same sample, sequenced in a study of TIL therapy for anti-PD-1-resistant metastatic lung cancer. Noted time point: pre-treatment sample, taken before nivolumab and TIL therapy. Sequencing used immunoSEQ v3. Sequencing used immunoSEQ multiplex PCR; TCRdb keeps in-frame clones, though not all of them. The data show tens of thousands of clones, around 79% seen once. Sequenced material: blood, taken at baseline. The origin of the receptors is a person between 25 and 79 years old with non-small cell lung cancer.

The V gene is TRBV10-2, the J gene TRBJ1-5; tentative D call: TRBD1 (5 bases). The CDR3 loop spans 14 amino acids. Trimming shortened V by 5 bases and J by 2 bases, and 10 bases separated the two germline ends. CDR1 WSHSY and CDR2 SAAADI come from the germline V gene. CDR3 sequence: CASSPSGGNQPQHF. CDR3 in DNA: TGCGCCAGCAGTCCATCGGGGGGCAATCAGCCCCAGCATTTT.

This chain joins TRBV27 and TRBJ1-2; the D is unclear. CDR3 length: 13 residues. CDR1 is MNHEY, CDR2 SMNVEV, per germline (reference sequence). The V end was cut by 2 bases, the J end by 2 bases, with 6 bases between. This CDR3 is CASSLSPNYGYTF. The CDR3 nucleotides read TGTGCCAGCAGTTTAAGCCCCAACTATGGCTACACCTTC.

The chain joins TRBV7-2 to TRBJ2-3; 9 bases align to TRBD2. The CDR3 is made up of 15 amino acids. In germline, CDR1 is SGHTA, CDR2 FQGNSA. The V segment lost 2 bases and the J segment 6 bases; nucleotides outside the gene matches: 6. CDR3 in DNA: TGTGCCAGCAGCTTAAGCGGGGGGAGTGGGGATACGCAGTATTTT. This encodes CASSLSGGSGDTQYF.

CDR3 loop: CASSPGTGGSLYEQYF. The CDR3 DNA is TGTGCCAGCTCACCCGGGACAGGCGGCTCCCTCTACGAGCAGTACTTC. The V and J genes are TRBV18 and TRBJ2-7, with 8 bases matching TRBD1. The CDR3 runs 16 residues. Germline V gives CDR1 KGHSH, CDR2 LQKENI. J lost 3 bases, V lost 3 bases, and 10 bases had no gene match.

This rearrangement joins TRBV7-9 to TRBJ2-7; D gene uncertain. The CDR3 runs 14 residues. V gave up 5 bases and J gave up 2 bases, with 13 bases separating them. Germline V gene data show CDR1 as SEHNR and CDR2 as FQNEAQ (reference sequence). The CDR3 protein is CASSTPQRAYEQYF. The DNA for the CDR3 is TGTGCCAGCAGCACGCCCCAAAGGGCCTACGAGCAGTACTTC.

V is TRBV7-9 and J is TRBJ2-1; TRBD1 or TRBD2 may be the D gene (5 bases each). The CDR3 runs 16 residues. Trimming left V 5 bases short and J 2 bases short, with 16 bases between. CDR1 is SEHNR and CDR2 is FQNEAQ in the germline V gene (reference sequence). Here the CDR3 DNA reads TGTGCCAGCAGCGACCGCCCGGGGCACCCCTACAATGAGCAGTTCTTC. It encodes CASSDRPGHPYNEQFF.

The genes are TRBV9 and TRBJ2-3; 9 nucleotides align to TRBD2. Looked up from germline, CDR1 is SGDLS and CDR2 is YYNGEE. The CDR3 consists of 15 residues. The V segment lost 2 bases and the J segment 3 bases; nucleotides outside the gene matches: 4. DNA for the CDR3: TGTGCCAGCAGCGTTAGCGGGAGTCAGACAGATACGCAGTATTTT. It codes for CASSVSGSQTDTQYF.

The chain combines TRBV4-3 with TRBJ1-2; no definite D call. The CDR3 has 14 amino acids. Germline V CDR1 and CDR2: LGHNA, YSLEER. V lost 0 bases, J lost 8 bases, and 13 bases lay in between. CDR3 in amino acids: CASSQERFTMGYTF. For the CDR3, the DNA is TGCGCCAGCAGCCAAGAAAGATTCACAATGGGCTACACCTTC.

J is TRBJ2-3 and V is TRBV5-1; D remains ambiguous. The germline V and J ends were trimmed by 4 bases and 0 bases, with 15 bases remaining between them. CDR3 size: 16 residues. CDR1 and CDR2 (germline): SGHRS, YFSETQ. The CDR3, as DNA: TGCGCCAGCAGCGGGTTTAGGACGCCAAGCACAGATACGCAGTATTTT. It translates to CASSGFRTPSTDTQYF. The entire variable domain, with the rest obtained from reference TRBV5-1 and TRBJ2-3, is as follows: KAGVTQTPRYLIKTRGQQVTLSCSPISGHRSVSWYQQTPGQGLQFLFEYFSETQRNKGNFPGRFSGRQFSNSRSEMNVSTLELGDSALYLCASSGFRTPSTDTQYFGPGTRLTVL.

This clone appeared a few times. The CDR3 region is CASSSGQGVDTEAFF. CDR3 nucleotide sequence: TGTGCCAGCAGCTCCGGACAGGGGGTAGATACTGAAGCTTTCTTT. The chain is built from TRBV5-4 and TRBJ1-1, with 10 positions matching TRBD1. CDR1 and CDR2 from the germline V gene are SGHNT and YYREEE (reference sequence). V dropped 3 bases and J dropped 5; count of bases not matched to a gene: 7. This CDR3 has 15 residues.

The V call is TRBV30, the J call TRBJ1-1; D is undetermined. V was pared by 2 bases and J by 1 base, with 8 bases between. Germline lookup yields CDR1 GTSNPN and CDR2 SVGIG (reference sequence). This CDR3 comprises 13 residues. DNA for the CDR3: TGTGCCTGGAGTCCTCGGCAGAACACTGAAGCTTTCTTT. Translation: CAWSPRQNTEAFF.

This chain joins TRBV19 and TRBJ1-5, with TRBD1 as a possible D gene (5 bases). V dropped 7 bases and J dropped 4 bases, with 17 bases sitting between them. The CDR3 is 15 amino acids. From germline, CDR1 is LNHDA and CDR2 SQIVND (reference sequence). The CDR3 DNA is TGTGCCAGTACCTCCGAAGGGGTTCAGAATCAGCCCCAGCATTTT. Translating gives CASTSEGVQNQPQHF.

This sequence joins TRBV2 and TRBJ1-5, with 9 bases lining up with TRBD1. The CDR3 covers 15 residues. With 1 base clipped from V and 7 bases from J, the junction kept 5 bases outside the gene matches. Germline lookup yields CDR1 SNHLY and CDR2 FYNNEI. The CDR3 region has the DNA TGTGCCAGCAGTGAAGGGACAGGGGCTCGGCAGCCCCAGCATTTT. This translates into CASSEGTGARQPQHF.

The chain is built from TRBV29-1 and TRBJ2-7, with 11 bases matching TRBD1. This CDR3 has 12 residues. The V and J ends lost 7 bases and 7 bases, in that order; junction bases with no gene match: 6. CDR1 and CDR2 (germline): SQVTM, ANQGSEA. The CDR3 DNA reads TGCAGCGGAGGACAGGGGGCGAGGGAGCAGTACTTC. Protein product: CSGGQGAREQYF.

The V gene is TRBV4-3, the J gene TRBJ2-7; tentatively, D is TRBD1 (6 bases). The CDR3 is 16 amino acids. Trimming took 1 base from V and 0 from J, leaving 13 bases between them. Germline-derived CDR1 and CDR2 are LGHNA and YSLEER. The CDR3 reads CASSQGTGLDSYEQYF. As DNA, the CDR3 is TGCGCCAGCAGCCAAGGTACAGGGCTGGACTCCTACGAGCAGTACTTC.

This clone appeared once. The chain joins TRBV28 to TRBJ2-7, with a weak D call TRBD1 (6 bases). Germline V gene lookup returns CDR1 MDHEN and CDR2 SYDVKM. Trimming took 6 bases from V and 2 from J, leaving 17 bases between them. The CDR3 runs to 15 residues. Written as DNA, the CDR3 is TGTGCCAGCAGAACTACAGGGAAAGTGACCTACGAGCAGTACTTC. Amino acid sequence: CASRTTGKVTYEQYF. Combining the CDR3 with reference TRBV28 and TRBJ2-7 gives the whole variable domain DVKVTQSSRYLVKRTGEKVFLECVQDMDHENMFWYRQDPGLGLRLIYFSYDVKMKEKGDIPEGYSVSREKKERFSLILESASTNQTSMYLCASRTTGKVTYEQYFGPGTRLTVT.

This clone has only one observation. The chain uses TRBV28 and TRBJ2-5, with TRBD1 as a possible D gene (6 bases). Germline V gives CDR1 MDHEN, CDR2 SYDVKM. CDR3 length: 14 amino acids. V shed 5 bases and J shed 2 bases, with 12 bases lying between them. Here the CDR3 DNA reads TGTGCCAGCAGTGAGACAGGAAGGCAAGAGACCCAGTACTTC. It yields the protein CASSETGRQETQYF.

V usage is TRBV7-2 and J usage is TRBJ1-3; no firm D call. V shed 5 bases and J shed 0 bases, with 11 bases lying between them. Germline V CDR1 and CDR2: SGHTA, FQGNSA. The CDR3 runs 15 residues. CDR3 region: CASSLQASSGNTIYF. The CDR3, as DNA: TGTGCCAGCAGCCTCCAGGCGAGCTCTGGAAACACCATATATTTT.

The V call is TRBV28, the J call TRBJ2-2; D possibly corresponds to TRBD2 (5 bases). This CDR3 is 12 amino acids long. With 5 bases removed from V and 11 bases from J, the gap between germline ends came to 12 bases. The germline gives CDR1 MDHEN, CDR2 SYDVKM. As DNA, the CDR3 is TGTGCCAGCAGTCTTATCGGACTCGAGCTGTTTTTT. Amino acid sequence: CASSLIGLELFF.

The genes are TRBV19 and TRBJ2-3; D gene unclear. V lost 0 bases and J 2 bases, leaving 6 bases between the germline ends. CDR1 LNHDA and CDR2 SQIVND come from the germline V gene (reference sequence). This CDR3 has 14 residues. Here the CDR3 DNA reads TGTGCCAGTAGTATAGACCTAGACACAGATACGCAGTATTTT. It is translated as CASSIDLDTDTQYF.

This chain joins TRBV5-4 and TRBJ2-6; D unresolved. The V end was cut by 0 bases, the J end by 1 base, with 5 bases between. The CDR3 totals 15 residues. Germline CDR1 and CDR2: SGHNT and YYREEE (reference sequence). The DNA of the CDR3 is TGTGCCAGCAGCTTGGAAGGGTCTGGGGCCAACGTCCTGACTTTC. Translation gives CASSLEGSGANVLTF.

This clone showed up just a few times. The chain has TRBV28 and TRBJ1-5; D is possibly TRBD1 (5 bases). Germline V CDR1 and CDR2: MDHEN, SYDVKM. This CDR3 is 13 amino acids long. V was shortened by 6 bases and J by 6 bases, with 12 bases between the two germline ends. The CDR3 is CASSQTTVQPQHF. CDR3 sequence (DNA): TGTGCCAGCAGCCAAACGACAGTTCAGCCCCAGCATTTT.

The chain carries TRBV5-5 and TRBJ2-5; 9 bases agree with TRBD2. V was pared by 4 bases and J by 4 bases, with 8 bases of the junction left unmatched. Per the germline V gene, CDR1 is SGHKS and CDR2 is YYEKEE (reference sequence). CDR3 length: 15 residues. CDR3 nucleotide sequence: TGTGCCAGCAGCCAAGCCTCTAGCGGGACAGAGACCCAGTACTTC. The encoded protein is CASSQASSGTETQYF.

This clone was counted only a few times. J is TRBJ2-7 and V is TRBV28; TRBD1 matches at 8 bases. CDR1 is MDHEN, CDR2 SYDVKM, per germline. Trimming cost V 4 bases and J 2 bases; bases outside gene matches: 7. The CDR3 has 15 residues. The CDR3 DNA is TGTGCCAGCAGTTCCGAGGGACAGGCTACCTACGAGCAGTACTTC. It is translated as CASSSEGQATYEQYF.

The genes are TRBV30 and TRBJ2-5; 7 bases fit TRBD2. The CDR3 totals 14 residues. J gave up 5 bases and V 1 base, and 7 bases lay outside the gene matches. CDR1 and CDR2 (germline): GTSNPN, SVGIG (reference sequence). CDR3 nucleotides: TGTGCCTGGAGTGGGACTAGTCCGTGGGAGACCCAGTACTTC. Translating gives CAWSGTSPWETQYF.

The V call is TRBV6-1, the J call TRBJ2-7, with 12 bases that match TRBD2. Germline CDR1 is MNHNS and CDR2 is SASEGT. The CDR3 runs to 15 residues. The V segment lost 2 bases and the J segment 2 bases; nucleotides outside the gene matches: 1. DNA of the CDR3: TGTGCCAGCAGTGAACTAGCGGGAGGGCCCTACGAGCAGTACTTC. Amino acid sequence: CASSELAGGPYEQYF.

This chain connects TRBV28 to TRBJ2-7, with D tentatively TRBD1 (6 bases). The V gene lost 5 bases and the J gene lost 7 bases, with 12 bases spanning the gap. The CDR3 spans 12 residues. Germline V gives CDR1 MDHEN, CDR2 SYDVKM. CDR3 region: CASSPGAWEQYF. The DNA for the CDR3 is TGTGCCAGCAGTCCAGGGGCATGGGAGCAGTACTTC.

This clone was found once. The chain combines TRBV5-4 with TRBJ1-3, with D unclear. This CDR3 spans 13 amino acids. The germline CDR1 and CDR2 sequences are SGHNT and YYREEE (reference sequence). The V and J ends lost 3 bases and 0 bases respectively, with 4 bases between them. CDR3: CASSSHSGNTIYF. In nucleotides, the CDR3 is TGTGCCAGCAGCTCGCACTCTGGAAACACCATATATTTT.

CDR3 DNA sequence: TGTGCCAGCAGTGCCGGGACTACTAGCACAGATACGCAGTATTTT. Its protein is CASSAGTTSTDTQYF. J is TRBJ2-3 and V is TRBV6-4, with TRBD2 identical over 7 bases. The germline gives CDR1 MRHNA, CDR2 SNTAGT. After removal of 4 bases from V and 0 bases from J, the junction contained 4 bases not matched to a gene. This CDR3 is 15 amino acids long.